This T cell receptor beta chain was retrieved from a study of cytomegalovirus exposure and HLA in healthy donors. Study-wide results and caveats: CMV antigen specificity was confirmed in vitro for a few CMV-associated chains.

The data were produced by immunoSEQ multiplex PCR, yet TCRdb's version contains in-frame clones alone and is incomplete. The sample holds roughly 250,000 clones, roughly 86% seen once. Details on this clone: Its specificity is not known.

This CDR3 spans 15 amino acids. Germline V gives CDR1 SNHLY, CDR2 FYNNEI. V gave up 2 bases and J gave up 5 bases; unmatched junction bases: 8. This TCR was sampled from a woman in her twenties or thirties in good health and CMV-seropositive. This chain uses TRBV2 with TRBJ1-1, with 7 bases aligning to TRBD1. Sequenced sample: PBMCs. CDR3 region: CASSELGTDATEAFF. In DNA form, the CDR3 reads TGTGCCAGCAGTGAATTGGGGACAGATGCAACTGAAGCTTTCTTT.